This entry is about one T cell receptor beta chain. The target of this receptor is not known. Base qualities are not provided; no much larger clone lies one nucleotide away. This sample was included in a study of shared clonotypes between healthy human individuals (dated by TCRdb to the early 2020s). At the level of the whole study: A couple of women and three men aged 18 to 49 years were included in the cohort. Libraries were prepared and TCR repertoires were sequenced by different laboratories using diverse techniques, in order to increase sequencing depth and limit assay-specific biases. Leukapheresis yielded between about 0.85 and 10 billion PBMCs per donor. To estimate repertoire size and how much clonotypes are shared between individuals, the study performed deep sequencing of blood TCR repertoires from five healthy adults. For each donor, CD4 naive and CD4 memory were each given three plates, CD8 naive was given two plates, and CD8 memory was given one plate. The investigation overall reported the following: Sampling was restricted to blood, and TCR repertoires in tissues likely differ from the TCR repertoires found in blood. Naive subsets generally had larger estimated clonotype richness than memory subsets. Clonotypes shared by all four sorted-subset donors showed higher generation probabilities than non-shared clonotypes. Across a handful of donors, approximately 4.9% of naive CD4, approximately 3.6% of naive CD8, around 2.5% of memory CD4, and approximately 0.4% of memory CD8 clonotypes were shared. Because the study included only a small number of donors, the genetic and exposure-history diversity represented was limited. Pairwise subsampling led to the expectation that sequencing depth would affect the degree of clonotype sharing among donors. Even with the large sequencing depth, rarefaction of the sorted-subset datasets indicated that sequencing was incomplete.

CD8 naive samples consisted of CD45RO-negative cells that were positively selected for CCR7, yielding a CD45RA+CCR7+ population without TemRA cells. The donors were healthy, HIV-negative adults with no recently reported acute infections or vaccinations. Every donor was a Caucasian adult residing in Nashville, Tennessee, USA. Blood was collected by leukapheresis, and PBMCs were isolated by Ficoll-Histopaque density gradient centrifugation and then cryopreserved in liquid nitrogen vapor phase. Analytical flow cytometry was used to check the purity and quantity of each magnetically sorted T cell population. Genomic DNA was isolated from every sorted fraction and measured by UV absorbance on a Nanodrop 2000c. Using the deep immunoSEQ assay, TCR CDR3 regions were amplified from genomic DNA by multiplex PCR. Extracted genomic DNA from each cell subset was distributed evenly across all wells of several immunoSEQ 96-well plates, and each plate was treated as a replicate. For sorted subsets, roughly 200 ng of genomic DNA, equivalent to 30,000 or so T cell genomes, went into each replicate PCR. Purified libraries were quantified with a Qubit 3.0 fluorometer, sized on a Bioanalyzer 2100, and re-quantified with the KAPA Library Quantification kit. Every immunoSEQ 96-well plate was sequenced on a dedicated single-read 150-cycle Illumina NextSeq 550 flow cell. For the original study's pipeline: Because the immunoSEQ output held only junctional sequences and lacked quality scores, the filtering could not match the filtering applied to full-length reads. Sequences were annotated with PyIR, a Python wrapper for IgBLAST v1.9, and V/J genes and CDR3 were assigned using IMGT germline references. Reads with weak V/J assignments (E-value above 1e-6), missing CDR3, stop codons, out-of-frame junctions, or ambiguous translated residues were removed. V3J clonotypes were defined as sequences sharing an identical inferred V gene, J gene, and CDR3 amino acid sequence. The percentage overlap between two repertoires was calculated by dividing the number of shared unique clonotypes by the size of the smaller repertoire. RTK rarefaction, the Chao1 estimator, and Recon v2.1 estimates of unobserved clonotypes were used to assess repertoire richness. OLGA was used to compute generation probabilities for all TCRbeta clonotypes that the gDNA method yielded from a few donors. TCRdb re-hosts the immuneACCESS table, in-frame sequences only. Its copies lack some clones; in the studies checked, an unresolved V gene accounts for under half of them, and the cause for the rest is not known. That table furnishes V, J and clone size, whereas the DNA furnished D and trimming. The sample data list about 750,000 clones, and 90% to 95% of these were observed just once. The top ten hold under 30% of the sample.

The V end gives up 4 bases and the J end 2 bases, leaving 10 bases in the junction not matched to a gene. From the germline V gene (reference sequence), CDR1 is PRHDT and CDR2 is FYEKMQ. Taken from cysteine to phenylalanine, the CDR3 has 16 residues. Only the CDR3 part of the read is kept: 48 bases, read in frame from the first base. The chain joins TRBV13 to TRBJ2-7; TRBD2 fits 8 bases in the junction. This TCR was recovered from a man aged 25-45 years in good health. Sequenced sample: naive CD8+ T cells sorted from blood. What this sample's cell subset or site label stands for: CD45RA+CCR7+. The nucleotide sequence reads TGTGCCAGCAGCTCCACTCGACTAGCGTTGGCCTACGAGCAGTACTTC. This yields the protein CASSSTRLALAYEQYF.